These 6 T cell receptor beta chains were all obtained from the same sample, sequenced in a study of technical replicates of blood from a few donors. TCRdb keeps only in-frame clones here, not all; method: immunoSEQ multiplex PCR. The table shows some 71,000 clones, with around 97% occurring only once. Sequencing used T cells isolated from PBMCs. These TCRs come from a human donor in good health.

The V and J genes are TRBV7-8 and TRBJ1-1; D remains ambiguous. This CDR3 is built from 15 residues. Germline loops: CDR1 SGHVS, CDR2 FQNEAQ. The germline V and J ends were trimmed by 1 base and 1 base, with 10 bases remaining between them. The CDR3 reads CASSLGHPANTEAFF. Here the CDR3 DNA reads TGTGCCAGCAGCTTAGGGCATCCTGCGAACACTGAAGCTTTCTTT.

The V and J genes are TRBV5-1 and TRBJ2-5; 8 bases align to TRBD2. The germline V gene encodes CDR1 SGHRS and CDR2 YFSETQ. V shed 0 bases and J 5 bases; nucleotides not matched to a gene: 6. This CDR3 region has 15 residues. CDR3 coding DNA: TGCGCCAGCAGCTTGGGCCGGGAGGGCTGGGAGACCCAGTACTTC. Amino acids: CASSLGREGWETQYF.

The V call is TRBV6-5, the J call TRBJ2-2; D is possibly TRBD1 (6 bases). V was pared by 7 bases and J by 6 bases, with 18 bases between. Per the germline V gene, CDR1 is MNHEY and CDR2 is SVGAGI. The CDR3 is 15 amino acids. The CDR3 region is CASTINRDVAGELFF. CDR3 sequence (DNA): TGTGCCAGCACCATAAACAGGGATGTAGCCGGGGAGCTGTTTTTT.

This clone was detected only once. The rearrangement uses TRBV19 and TRBJ2-2, with D tentatively TRBD1 (5 bases). From germline, CDR1 is LNHDA and CDR2 SQIVND (reference sequence). This CDR3 is built from 16 residues. Trimming shortened V by 1 base and J by 0 bases, and 9 bases separated the two germline ends. The CDR3 loop is CASSIAQGSNTGELFF. The DNA for the CDR3 is TGTGCCAGTAGTATAGCTCAGGGTTCGAACACCGGGGAGCTGTTTTTT.

The chain combines TRBV6-6 with TRBJ2-7; D is possibly TRBD1 (5 bases). The CDR3 covers 14 residues. Trimming cost V 2 bases and J 2 bases, with 10 bases left between them. Germline V gene sequence: CDR1 MNHNY, CDR2 SVGAGI (reference sequence). CDR3 region: CASSYQGTTYEQYF. The CDR3, as DNA: TGTGCCAGCAGTTACCAGGGCACGACCTACGAGCAGTACTTC.

The chain employs TRBV6-5 and TRBJ1-2, with TRBD1 matching over 9 bases. The ends lost 6 bases at V and 2 bases at J; junction bases unmatched: 7. CDR1 and CDR2 (germline): MNHEY, SVGAGI. This CDR3 region has 15 residues. The CDR3 loop reads CASSTGTGTNYGYTF. The CDR3 DNA sequence: TGTGCCAGCAGCACCGGGACAGGGACAAACTATGGCTACACCTTC.